The source of this T cell receptor (beta chain) is a study of cytomegalovirus exposure and HLA in healthy donors. Study details: An analysis done earlier identified more than 100 million unique TCR beta sequences from 190 million or so T cells. Whole-study results and caveats: Reportedly, a later analysis found an Asian-associated ancestry cluster had fewer N-insertions than the roughly 700-donor mean. As immune exposure information, only CMV serostatus was available. In an earlier analysis, productive rearrangement rates for most beta V segments clustered near 87% or 30%.

With 60 Vbeta and 13 Jbeta primers, the PCR was carried out. Sequenced by immunoSEQ multiplex PCR; TCRdb stores in-frame clones only, minus some. This table holds about 160,000 clones. Details on this clone: The antigen is undetermined.

The sequencing input was PBMCs. The source is a woman aged 55-69 years in good health and CMV-seronegative.

DNA of the CDR3: TGTGCCAGCAGCGTAGATCAGCGCTCCTATAATTCACCCCTCCACTTT. It translates to CASSVDQRSYNSPLHF. The J gene is TRBJ1-6, the V gene TRBV9; D unclear. Deletions cut 0 bases from V and 0 bases from J, with 7 bases between. The CDR3 is 16 amino acids. Germline loops: CDR1 SGDLS, CDR2 YYNGEE.